The next 27 T cell receptor beta chains were all read from a single sample in a study of CD8+CD57+ T cells in acquired aplastic anemia. In patients chosen for sequencing, flow cytometry had shown CD8+CD57+ cell expansion. Researchers used genomic DNA as the template to profile TCR beta VDJ and CDR3. Each CDR3 protein is one row after TCRdb ran MiXCR on the reads. The sample contains around 50,000 distinct CDR3 sequences, roughly three fifths of which appear only once. The sample was sorted CD4+, CD8+, or CD8+CD57+ T cells (not recorded which) from PBMCs. All receptors derive from a human donor with aplastic anemia.

As for this clonotype: A much larger clone lies one base from this, so it may be a read error. The gene calls are TRBV4-1 and TRBJ2-2; D is possibly TRBD1 or TRBD2 (5 bases each). CDR3 size: 15 residues. Germline V lookup: CDR1 MGHRA, CDR2 YSYEKL. The CDR3 region is CARSQVQGATGELFF. The CDR3 nucleotides read TGCGCCAGAAGCCAAGTTCAGGGAGCCACCGGGGAGCTGTTTTTT.

The chain links TRBV7-7 to TRBJ2-7; no reliable D call. The V gene lost 4 bases and the J gene lost 2 bases, with 3 bases spanning the gap. The CDR3 is made up of 11 amino acids. Germline-derived CDR1 and CDR2 are SSHAT and FNYEAQ (reference sequence). The CDR3 spells CASSSPYEQYV. In nucleotides, the CDR3 is TGTGCCAGCAGCTCCCCCTACGAGCAGTACGTC.

The V call is TRBV10-3, the J call TRBJ1-5; D is undetermined. This CDR3 has 13 amino acids. Germline V CDR1 and CDR2: ENHRY, SYGVKD. Trimming shortened V by 2 bases and J by 0 bases, and 2 bases separated the two germline ends. CDR3 loop: CAISEGSNQPQHF. Here the CDR3 DNA reads TGTGCCATCAGTGAGGGTAGCAATCAGCCCCAGCATTTT.

Remarks on this clonotype: With a much larger clone just one base away, this may be a read error. This chain connects TRBV28 to TRBJ1-5; D call uncertain. The V end lost 7 bases, the J end lost 4 bases, and 14 bases lay between the germline ends. Germline V gene lookup returns CDR1 MDHEN and CDR2 SYDVKM. This CDR3 has 14 residues. The CDR3 DNA reads as TGTGCCAGCAAGGGAGCAGACTTTAATCAGCCCCAGCATTTT. The encoded protein is CASKGADFNQPQHF.

The chain is built from TRBV9 and TRBJ1-1, with D hard to call. Trimming stripped 0 bases from V and 0 bases from J, with 6 bases between. The CDR3 runs to 14 residues. Germline lookup yields CDR1 SGDLS and CDR2 YYNGEE. The CDR3 loop is CASSVGSVNTEAFF. Written as DNA, the CDR3 is TGTGCCAGCAGCGTAGGTTCGGTGAACACTGAAGCTTTCTTT.

This clonotype was observed many times. This sequence joins TRBV7-8 and TRBJ1-3; D is possibly TRBD1 (6 bases). The V gene's germline CDR1 is SGHVS and CDR2 FQNEAQ. With 5 bases removed from V and 0 bases from J, the gap between germline ends came to 14 bases. CDR3 length equals 16 residues. The CDR3 reads CASSPPGALSGNTIYF. CDR3 nucleotide sequence: TGTGCCAGCAGCCCCCCGGGGGCCCTCTCTGGAAACACCATATATTTT.

This clonotype was seen a single time. The chain combines TRBV7-3 with TRBJ1-5, with D unclear. The CDR3 extends over 13 amino acids. The V end was cut by 2 bases, the J end by 7 bases, with 9 bases between. Germline assignment: CDR1 SGHTA and CDR2 FQGTGA. CDR3 residues: CASSLGPGQPQHF. CDR3 sequence (DNA): TGTGCCAGCAGCTTAGGCCCTGGCCAGCCCCAGCATTTT. The full variable domain, its missing parts supplied by reference TRBV7-3 and TRBJ1-5, is GAGVSQTPSNKVTEKGKYVELRCDPISGHTALYWYRQSLGQGPEFLIYFQGTGAADDSGLPNDRFFAVRPEGSVSTLKIQRTERGDSAVYLCASSLGPGQPQHFGDGTRLSIL.

The chain has TRBV19 and TRBJ1-2, with D possibly being TRBD1 (6 bases). With 6 bases removed from V and 3 bases from J, the gap between germline ends came to 14 bases. This CDR3 is 14 amino acids long. Germline V gene data show CDR1 as LNHDA and CDR2 as SQIVND (reference sequence). The chain's CDR3 is CASRNRDIDYGYTF. The CDR3 DNA reads as TGTGCCAGTAGGAACCGGGACATCGACTATGGCTACACCTTC.

The chain carries TRBV4-2 and TRBJ2-2; tentative D call: TRBD1 (5 bases). The CDR3 has 20 residues. Looked up from germline, CDR1 is LGHNA and CDR2 is YNFKEQ. V lost 4 bases and J 0 bases, leaving 24 bases between the germline ends. CDR3 sequence reads: CASSPRQGPQGCANTGELFF. Written as DNA, the CDR3 is TGTGCCAGCAGCCCCCGCCAGGGTCCCCAGGGCTGTGCGAACACCGGGGAGCTGTTTTTT.

This chain links TRBV7-2 with TRBJ1-6; D unclear. The CDR3 runs to 12 residues. V lost 5 bases and J 8 bases, leaving 7 bases between the germline ends. Germline assignment: CDR1 SGHTA and CDR2 FQGNSA. CDR3 bases: TGTGCCAGCAGCCCGGAGTATTCACCCCTCCACTTT. Its protein product is CASSPEYSPLHF.

The chain couples TRBV25-1 to TRBJ1-1; D gene unclear. V dropped 5 bases and J dropped 1 base, with 8 bases sitting between them. Per germline, CDR1 MGHDK and CDR2 SYGVNS. CDR3 size: 13 residues. This CDR3 is CASSLGWNTEAFF. CDR3 bases: TGTGCCAGCAGTTTAGGGTGGAACACTGAAGCTTTCTTT.

This rearrangement joins TRBV20-1 to TRBJ2-7; tentative D call: TRBD2 (7 bases). This CDR3 region has 17 residues. V was cut by 3 bases and J by 2 bases, with 23 bases left in between. The germline V gene encodes CDR1 DFQATT and CDR2 SNEGSKA (reference sequence). CDR3 sequence reads: CSASPARGGAGAYEQYF. In DNA form, the CDR3 reads TGCAGTGCTAGCCCCGCAAGGGGGGGGGCAGGGGCCTACGAGCAGTACTTC.

The V call is TRBV13, the J call TRBJ1-6; D possibly corresponds to TRBD1 (5 bases). The V end lost 0 bases, the J end lost 9 bases, and 9 bases lay between the germline ends. Germline loops: CDR1 PRHDT, CDR2 FYEKMQ (reference sequence). The CDR3 loop spans 14 amino acids. CDR3 bases: TGTGCCAGCAGCTTAGGAGGGGATAGTTCACCCCTCCACTTT. Protein product: CASSLGGDSSPLHF.

This clonotype was seen only once. The rearrangement joins TRBV7-2 to TRBJ2-7, with D unclear. The CDR3 has 14 amino acids. The germline V gene has CDR1 SGHTA and CDR2 FQGNSA. V was clipped by 1 base and J by 3 bases, with 10 bases between them. CDR3 sequence reads: CASSLGGSHYEQYV. In nucleotides, the CDR3 is TGTGCCAGCAGCTTAGGCGGCAGCCACTACGAGCAGTACGTC.

This clonotype was recorded many times. This chain uses TRBV11-2 with TRBJ1-1; 9 bases fit TRBD1. Trimming took 1 base from V and 1 from J; bases not matched to a gene: 4. The CDR3 runs to 16 residues. CDR1 SGHAT and CDR2 FQNNGV come from the germline V gene. The DNA for the CDR3 is TGTGCCAGCAGCTTAGGGACAGGGGACCAGAACACTGAAGCTTTCTTT. Protein sequence: CASSLGTGDQNTEAFF.

This chain joins TRBV9 and TRBJ1-1, with 7 positions matching TRBD1. V dropped 2 bases and J dropped 7; count of bases not matched to a gene: 2. Germline V gives CDR1 SGDLS, CDR2 YYNGEE. The CDR3 totals 12 residues. The CDR3 DNA reads TGTGCCAGCAGCGTCCAGGGGGATGAAGCTTTCTTT. It encodes CASSVQGDEAFF. The full variable domain, completed using reference TRBV9 and TRBJ1-1, is DSGVTQTPKHLITATGQRVTLRCSPRSGDLSVYWYQQSLDQGLQFLIQYYNGEERAKGNILERFSAQQFPDLHSELNLSSLELGDSALYFCASSVQGDEAFFGQGTRLTVV.

This sequence joins TRBV12-3 or TRBV12-4 and TRBJ2-3, with 11 bases fitting TRBD2. The CDR3 extends over 15 amino acids. Trimming cost V 5 bases and J 5 bases; bases outside gene matches: 6. The DNA of the CDR3 is TGTGCCAGCAGTCATAGCGGGGGGGCACTAGATACGCAGTATTTT. It specifies CASSHSGGALDTQYF.

This clonotype has ten or more counts. The rearrangement links TRBV19 to TRBJ1-5; unclear D gene. V gave up 5 bases and J gave up 1 base, with 12 bases separating them. From germline, CDR1 is LNHDA and CDR2 SQIVND (reference sequence). This CDR3 spans 15 amino acids. The DNA of the CDR3 is TGTGCCAGTAGTGTGGGCGATTGGAGCAATCAGCCCCAGCATTTT. The encoded protein is CASSVGDWSNQPQHF. Full variable domain (rest looked up from reference TRBV19 and TRBJ1-5): DGGITQSPKYLFRKEGQNVTLSCEQNLNHDAMYWYRQDPGQGLRLIYYSQIVNDFQKGDIAEGYSVSREKKESFPLTVTSAQKNPTAFYLCASSVGDWSNQPQHFGDGTRLSIL.

The genes are TRBV7-2 and TRBJ1-5, with no clear D. The CDR3 is 12 residues long. Per the germline V gene, CDR1 is SGHTA and CDR2 is FQGNSA. Deletions cut 1 base from V and 6 bases from J, with 4 bases between. The CDR3 region is CASSLVGQPQHF. The CDR3 DNA follows: TGTGCCAGCAGCTTAGTCGGTCAGCCCCAGCATTTT.

The chain employs TRBV3-1 and TRBJ2-1; 9 bases fit TRBD2. CDR3 length: 19 amino acids. The V gene end was trimmed by 1 base and the J gene end by 6 bases; junction bases not matched to a gene: 16. CDR1 and CDR2 from the germline V gene are LGHDT and YNNKEL (reference sequence). CDR3 protein: CASSQGRPVAGGPSNEQFF. Here the CDR3 DNA reads TGTGCCAGCAGCCAAGGACGCCCCGTCGCGGGGGGGCCTAGCAATGAGCAGTTCTTC.

This clonotype showed up just once. The rearrangement uses TRBV29-1 and TRBJ1-3; tentative D call: TRBD1 (6 bases). V lost 3 bases to trimming and J lost 8 bases, with 8 bases between them. The CDR3 runs 11 residues. Germline lookup yields CDR1 SQVTM and CDR2 ANQGSEA. CDR3 in DNA: TGCAGCGTTGAGGGGGCGGACACCATATATTTT. This encodes CSVEGADTIYF.

The genes are TRBV20-1 and TRBJ2-3; 7 bases agree with TRBD2. The CDR3 is 13 amino acids. Germline CDR1 reads DFQATT; CDR2 reads SNEGSKA (reference sequence). The CDR3 DNA reads TGCCTTGTGAAGCGGGGCGCGCGAGATACGCAGTATTTT. Encoded protein: CLVKRGARDTQYF.

Notes on this clonotype: A junction end diverges from the germline sequence, so it may reflect a read error. CDR3 protein: CSVYEGGKGSYGYTF. In nucleotides, the CDR3 is TGCAGCGTTTATGAGGGCGGTAAGGGCAGCTATGGCTACACTTTC. The chain recombines TRBV29-1 with TRBJ1-2; D ambiguous. CDR3 length equals 15 residues. CDR1 is SQVTM, CDR2 ANQGSEA, per germline. The full variable domain, completed using reference TRBV29-1 and TRBJ1-2, is SAVISQKPSRDICQRGTSLTIQCQVDSQVTMMFWYRQQPGQSLTLIATANQGSEATYESGFVIDKFPISRPNLTFSTLTVSNMSPEDSSIYLCSVYEGGKGSYGYTFGSGTRLTVV.

This clonotype was detected only once. The chain links TRBV24-1 to TRBJ2-2; the D is unclear. The V gene lost 5 bases and the J gene lost 6 bases, with 15 bases spanning the gap. CDR3 length: 15 residues. Germline-derived CDR1 and CDR2 are KGHDR and SFDVKD. CDR3 sequence (DNA): TGTGCCACCAGTGGGGTGGGTCTTTTATCCGGGGAGCTGTTTTTT. Amino acids: CATSGVGLLSGELFF.

About this clonotype: At one boundary the junction diverges from the germline segment, which might be a read error. V usage is TRBV13 and J usage is TRBJ2-3, with D tentatively TRBD1 or TRBD2 (6 bases each). The CDR3 runs 14 residues. CDR1 and CDR2 from the germline V gene are PRHDT and FYEKMQ (reference sequence). CDR3 sequence (DNA): TGTGCCCGCAGCCCACAGGGTGGGAGGGATACGCAGTATTTT. Its translation: CARSPQGGRDTQYF.

Ten or more counts support this clonotype. CDR3 DNA: TGTGCCAGCAGCTCTCAGGACAGGGGGCTTAACTATGGCTACACCTTC. It is translated as CASSSQDRGLNYGYTF. This rearrangement joins TRBV11-2 to TRBJ1-2; TRBD1 aligns across 11 bases. This CDR3 is 16 amino acids long. Germline CDR1 reads SGHAT; CDR2 reads FQNNGV. The V segment lost 4 bases and the J segment 1 base; nucleotides outside the gene matches: 5.

V is TRBV15 and J is TRBJ2-7; 7 nucleotides agree with TRBD1. The CDR3 is made up of 15 amino acids. V gave up 0 bases and J gave up 3 bases; unmatched junction bases: 5. Germline CDR1 is LNHNV and CDR2 is YYDKDF (reference sequence). The CDR3 region has the DNA TGTGCCACCAGCAGAGATCAGGCAGGGGGCTACGAGCAGTACTTC. The encoded protein is CATSRDQAGGYEQYF.